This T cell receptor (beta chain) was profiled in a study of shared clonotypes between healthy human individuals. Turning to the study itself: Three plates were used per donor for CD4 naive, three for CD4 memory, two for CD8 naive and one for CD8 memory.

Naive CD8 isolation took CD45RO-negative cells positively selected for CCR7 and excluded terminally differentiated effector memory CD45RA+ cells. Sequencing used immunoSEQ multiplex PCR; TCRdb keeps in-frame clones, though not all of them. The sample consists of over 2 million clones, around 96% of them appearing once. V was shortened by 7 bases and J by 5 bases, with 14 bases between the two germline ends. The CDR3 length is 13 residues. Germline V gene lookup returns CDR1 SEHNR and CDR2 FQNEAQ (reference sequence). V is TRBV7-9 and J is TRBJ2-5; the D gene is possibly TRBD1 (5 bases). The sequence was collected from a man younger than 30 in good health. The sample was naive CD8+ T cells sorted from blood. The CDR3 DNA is TGTGCCAGCACCCCGGTGCAGGGTGAGACCCAGTACTTC. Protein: CASTPVQGETQYF.